A single sample is the source of the 19 T cell receptor beta chains below, sequenced in a study of blood T cell repertoires in COVID-19. Repertoires were generated with immunoSEQ multiplex PCR, while TCRdb's copy carries only in-frame clones and drops some. The sample has over 250,000 clones, around 84% seen once; the top ten hold approximately 1.5%. The sequencing sample was made of peripheral blood. The source of these receptors is a human donor with COVID-19, enrolled during active disease. The donor label of this sample is uncertain.

V usage is TRBV4-1 and J usage is TRBJ1-1; D unclear. Trimming removed 0 bases from V and 1 base from J, with 12 bases in between. This CDR3 is built from 16 residues. Germline loops: CDR1 MGHRA, CDR2 YSYEKL. Here the CDR3 DNA reads TGCGCCAGCAGCCAAGAGCGAGGGCTAGGGAACACTGAAGCTTTCTTT. It translates to CASSQERGLGNTEAFF.

V and J are TRBV30 and TRBJ1-4; 7 bases map to TRBD1. V dropped 6 bases and J dropped 2; count of bases not matched to a gene: 12. The CDR3 consists of 16 residues. Looked up from germline, CDR1 is GTSNPN and CDR2 is SVGIG (reference sequence). For the CDR3, the DNA is TGTGCCTGTACTAGAATCCGGACAGGCACTAATGAAAAACTGTTTTTT. Amino acids: CACTRIRTGTNEKLFF.

This chain joins TRBV2 and TRBJ2-7; 8 nucleotides line up with TRBD2. Germline CDR1 and CDR2: SNHLY and FYNNEI. With 7 bases clipped from V and 6 bases from J, the junction kept 14 bases outside the gene matches. CDR3 size: 15 residues. The CDR3 DNA reads TGTGCCAGCACCGGGACTAGAGCTACTACTGGCGAGCAGTACTTC. Protein: CASTGTRATTGEQYF.

For the CDR3, the DNA is TGTGCCAGCAGCTCTTATAGCGGGAGGCTCAATGAGCAGTTCTTC. Its translation: CASSSYSGRLNEQFF. The chain has TRBV7-2 and TRBJ2-1, with TRBD2 matching over 10 bases. V shed 4 bases and J 6 bases; nucleotides not matched to a gene: 6. This CDR3 region has 15 residues. Germline CDR1 SGHTA, CDR2 FQGNSA.

The chain couples TRBV30 to TRBJ2-3, with TRBD1 as a possible D gene (6 bases). V lost 0 bases, J lost 6 bases, and 16 bases lay in between. CDR1 and CDR2 from the germline V gene are GTSNPN and SVGIG (reference sequence). This CDR3 has 15 amino acids. This chain's CDR3 is CAWSVLGQPVDTQYF. The CDR3 DNA reads TGTGCCTGGAGTGTACTCGGACAGCCTGTCGATACGCAGTATTTT.

This clone showed up just once. The J gene is TRBJ1-1, the V gene TRBV25-1; 9 nucleotides agree with TRBD1. J lost 4 bases, V lost 7 bases, and 1 base had no gene match. CDR3 length: 12 amino acids. CDR1 MGHDK and CDR2 SYGVNS come from the germline V gene. The CDR3 loop reads CASKDRGTEAFF. The CDR3 bases are TGTGCCAGCAAGGACAGGGGCACTGAAGCTTTCTTT.

V gene TRBV28 combines with J gene TRBJ2-3; 7 bases line up with TRBD1. This CDR3 comprises 21 residues. Looked up from germline, CDR1 is MDHEN and CDR2 is SYDVKM. Unmatched junction bases numbered 21, after V lost 1 base and J lost 2 bases. CDR3 sequence (DNA): TGTGCCAGCAGTTTATTTCTCCCCGGGACAGCAATAGTGCGGGTCACAGATACGCAGTATTTT. It specifies CASSLFLPGTAIVRVTDTQYF.

This rearrangement joins TRBV3-1 (or the pseudogene TRBV3-2) to TRBJ2-3; tentatively, D is TRBD2 (5 bases). The CDR3 runs 16 residues. V was clipped by 2 bases and J by 0 bases, with 12 bases between them. The germline gives CDR1 LGHDT, CDR2 YNNKEL (reference sequence). The CDR3 sequence is CASSQRLASSTDTQYF. In nucleotides, the CDR3 is TGTGCCAGCAGCCAAAGGCTAGCTTCTAGCACAGATACGCAGTATTTT.

J is TRBJ2-1 and V is TRBV29-1; no clear D gene. Trimming took 7 bases from V and 3 from J, leaving 13 bases between them. Looked up from germline, CDR1 is SQVTM and CDR2 is ANQGSEA. CDR3 size: 13 residues. CDR3 residues: CSGVPTVYNEQFF. As DNA, the CDR3 is TGCAGCGGTGTCCCAACAGTCTACAATGAGCAGTTCTTC.

The chain employs TRBV4-1 and TRBJ1-3, with 7 bases aligning to TRBD1. The CDR3 covers 17 residues. Germline V gene data show CDR1 as MGHRA and CDR2 as YSYEKL. V was clipped by 3 bases and J by 0 bases; unmatched bases: 8. The chain's CDR3 is CASSHNWGQSSGNTIYF. In nucleotides, the CDR3 is TGCGCCAGCAGCCATAACTGGGGACAGAGCTCTGGAAACACCATATATTTT.

This chain links TRBV5-6 with TRBJ1-1, with 7 positions matching TRBD1. The germline V gene has CDR1 SGHDT and CDR2 YYEEEE. J gave up 6 bases and V 4 bases, and 9 bases lay outside the gene matches. CDR3 length: 14 residues. The CDR3: CASSETGFGSEAFF. The CDR3 region has the DNA TGTGCCAGCAGCGAGACAGGGTTCGGCTCTGAAGCTTTCTTT.

The chain employs TRBV7-2 and TRBJ2-7; TRBD2 is a possible D gene (6 bases). The CDR3 has 14 residues. V lost 3 bases, J lost 3 bases, and 12 bases lay in between. CDR1 and CDR2 from the germline V gene are SGHTA and FQGNSA. The CDR3 DNA reads TGTGCCAGCAGCTTGAACGGGGGTAACTACGAGCAGTACTTC. Translating gives CASSLNGGNYEQYF. Full variable domain (outside the CDR3, taken from reference TRBV7-2 and TRBJ2-7): GAGVSQSPSNKVTEKGKDVELRCDPISGHTALYWYRQSLGQGLEFLIYFQGNSAPDKSGLPSDRFSAERTGGSVSTLTIQRTQQEDSAVYLCASSLNGGNYEQYFGPGTRLTVT.

V gene TRBV19 combines with J gene TRBJ2-3; TRBD2 agrees at 9 bases. V gave up 7 bases and J gave up 6 bases; unmatched junction bases: 8. CDR1 and CDR2 from the germline V gene are LNHDA and SQIVND (reference sequence). The CDR3 runs to 14 residues. The CDR3 coding sequence is TGTGCCAGTACCCCCGGGACTAGCATGGATACGCAGTATTTT. It codes for CASTPGTSMDTQYF. Complete variable domain (other parts from reference TRBV19 and TRBJ2-3): DGGITQSPKYLFRKEGQNVTLSCEQNLNHDAMYWYRQDPGQGLRLIYYSQIVNDFQKGDIAEGYSVSREKKESFPLTVTSAQKNPTAFYLCASTPGTSMDTQYFGPGTRLTVL.

The chain joins TRBV30 to TRBJ1-6, with D tentatively TRBD1 (6 bases). This CDR3 contains 14 residues. CDR1 GTSNPN and CDR2 SVGIG come from the germline V gene (reference sequence). Trimming pared 4 bases from V and 9 bases from J, leaving 16 bases between. The CDR3 coding sequence is TGTGCCTGGACTGGTACAGGGTGGGGTTCACCCCTCCACTTT. The encoded protein is CAWTGTGWGSPLHF.

This CDR3 is CASSAGTSGSIYEQYF. CDR3 bases: TGTGCCAGCAGCGCGGGGACTAGCGGGAGTATATACGAGCAGTACTTC. The V call is TRBV9, the J call TRBJ2-7, with 14 positions matching TRBD2. V trimming: 3 bases; J trimming: 4 bases; junction bases outside the gene matches: 6. This CDR3 has 16 amino acids. Germline CDR1 and CDR2: SGDLS and YYNGEE.

This clone appeared a few times. The chain combines TRBV28 with TRBJ1-3; 7 bases are shared with TRBD1. There are 15 residues in the CDR3. Germline V gene lookup returns CDR1 MDHEN and CDR2 SYDVKM. V shed 6 bases, J shed 3 bases, and the junction held 8 bases outside the gene matches. The CDR3 loop reads CASSPGQTVGNTIYF. CDR3 DNA: TGTGCCAGCAGCCCGGGACAGACGGTTGGAAACACCATATATTTT.

The genes are TRBV7-3 and TRBJ2-3; the match to TRBD2 covers 7 bases. The CDR3 length is 16 residues. Germline V gene lookup returns CDR1 SGHTA and CDR2 FQGTGA. Trimming took 5 bases from V and 0 from J; bases not matched to a gene: 8. The DNA of the CDR3 is TGTGCCAGCAGCCCCCAGCGGGGTGCTAGCACAGATACGCAGTATTTT. Protein: CASSPQRGASTDTQYF. Looking up the rest from reference TRBV7-3 and TRBJ2-3 gives the full variable domain: GAGVSQTPSNKVTEKGKYVELRCDPISGHTALYWYRQSLGQGPEFLIYFQGTGAADDSGLPNDRFFAVRPEGSVSTLKIQRTERGDSAVYLCASSPQRGASTDTQYFGPGTRLTVL.

This rearrangement joins TRBV19 to TRBJ1-5, with D possibly TRBD1 on 6 matching bases. V was shortened by 6 bases and J by 2 bases, with 8 bases between the two germline ends. This CDR3 has 13 amino acids. Germline V gene sequence: CDR1 LNHDA, CDR2 SQIVND (reference sequence). In nucleotides, the CDR3 is TGTGCCAGTAGCTACAGGGGCAATCAGCCCCAGCATTTT. Its protein product is CASSYRGNQPQHF.

The chain employs TRBV19 and TRBJ1-1; the D is unclear. V lost 7 bases to trimming and J lost 4 bases, with 10 bases between them. The CDR3 consists of 12 residues. The V gene's germline CDR1 is LNHDA and CDR2 SQIVND (reference sequence). CDR3 protein: CASTRHGTEAFF. The CDR3 DNA follows: TGTGCCAGTACGAGGCATGGCACTGAAGCTTTCTTT. The entire variable domain, with the rest obtained from reference TRBV19 and TRBJ1-1, is as follows: DGGITQSPKYLFRKEGQNVTLSCEQNLNHDAMYWYRQDPGQGLRLIYYSQIVNDFQKGDIAEGYSVSREKKESFPLTVTSAQKNPTAFYLCASTRHGTEAFFGQGTRLTVV.